The 24 T cell receptor beta chains below come from one sample, sequenced in a study of T cells after yellow fever vaccination. TCRdb re-called the 5' RACE reads through MiXCR, storing one row per CDR3 protein. Of 350,000 or so distinct CDR3 sequences listed, roughly 7.5% are singletons. This specimen consisted of PBMCs, obtained roughly 46 days after the first yellow fever vaccination. The origin of the receptors is a man younger than 30 who received the YFV17D yellow fever vaccine.

This clonotype came up a few times. V gene TRBV5-1 combines with J gene TRBJ2-1; D unclear. Germline V gene lookup returns CDR1 SGHRS and CDR2 YFSETQ. Trimming cost V 4 bases and J 9 bases, with 8 bases left between them. The CDR3 length is 11 residues. The CDR3 region is CASSVGSEQFF. The DNA for the CDR3 is TGCGCCAGCAGCGTCGGGTCTGAGCAGTTCTTC.

A note on this clonotype: Just one base apart from a much larger clone, this may be a read error. V and J are TRBV3-1 and TRBJ1-1; TRBD1 might be the D (5 bases). CDR1 and CDR2 (germline): LGHDT, YNNKEL (reference sequence). V lost 8 bases, J lost 5 bases, and 15 bases lay in between. The CDR3 contains 13 residues. For the CDR3, the DNA is TGTGCCAGCGCCTTTGGCAGGACAACTGAAGCTTTCTTT. This codes for CASAFGRTTEAFF.

This clonotype was observed many times. The rearrangement links TRBV27 to TRBJ1-5; maybe TRBD1 (6 bases). Germline V gene data show CDR1 as MNHEY and CDR2 as SMNVEV (reference sequence). The CDR3 consists of 15 residues. V was shortened by 9 bases and J by 6 bases, with 21 bases between the two germline ends. CDR3 nucleotide sequence: TGTGCCAGATACTCCGAACAGGGCTCGTTTCAGCCCCAGCATTTT. Its protein is CARYSEQGSFQPQHF.

This clonotype has just a few counts. The chain uses TRBV7-9 and TRBJ2-1; the D is unclear. V shed 1 base and J shed 8 bases, with 12 bases lying between them. The CDR3 loop spans 14 amino acids. Germline V lookup: CDR1 SEHNR, CDR2 FQNEAQ (reference sequence). The CDR3 sequence is CASSLEPYQYEQFF. The CDR3 nucleotides read TGTGCCAGCAGCTTAGAACCCTATCAGTATGAGCAGTTCTTC.

The CDR3 sequence is CASGLVPAPGQPQHF. CDR3 nucleotide sequence: TGTGCTAGTGGTTTGGTACCAGCCCCAGGGCAGCCCCAGCATTTT. The rearrangement joins TRBV12-5 to TRBJ1-5; D is possibly TRBD1 (5 bases). V dropped 0 bases and J dropped 7 bases, with 13 bases sitting between them. Germline-derived CDR1 and CDR2 are LGHNT and FRNRAP. The CDR3 is 15 amino acids.

This clonotype has more than one count but fewer than ten. The genes are TRBV5-4 and TRBJ2-1; tentative D call: TRBD2 (5 bases). V gave up 0 bases and J gave up 0 bases, with 13 bases separating them. Germline CDR1 is SGHNT and CDR2 is YYREEE (reference sequence). The CDR3 has 17 residues. CDR3 in amino acids: CASSLAMDSHSYNEQFF. DNA of the CDR3: TGTGCCAGCAGCTTGGCCATGGACTCCCACTCCTACAATGAGCAGTTCTTC.

The chain combines TRBV4-2 with TRBJ2-3; D not resolved. The CDR3 sequence is 15 residues long. Germline CDR1 and CDR2: LGHNA and YNFKEQ. Trimming shortened V by 1 base and J by 6 bases, and 14 bases separated the two germline ends. Written as DNA, the CDR3 is TGTGCCAGCAGCCAAGTCACCCCGGGTCTGGATACGCAGTATTTT. Translated, it gives CASSQVTPGLDTQYF.

The sample holds many counts of this clonotype. The chain employs TRBV12-3 or TRBV12-4 and TRBJ2-2; a possible D gene is TRBD1 (5 bases). V was cut by 6 bases and J by 1 base, with 15 bases left in between. The CDR3 runs 16 residues. CDR3: CASSPLGLLNTGELFF. CDR3 nucleotide sequence: TGTGCCAGCAGCCCACTGGGGCTCCTGAACACCGGGGAGCTGTTTTTT.

The chain carries TRBV11-2 and TRBJ2-5, with 13 bases aligning to TRBD2. This CDR3 has 15 residues. The V and J ends lost 4 bases and 6 bases, in that order; junction bases with no gene match: 5. Germline V gene lookup returns CDR1 SGHAT and CDR2 FQNNGV. CDR3 nucleotides: TGTGCCAGCAGCTCAACTAGCGGGGGGGCCAAGACCCAGTACTTC. This gives the protein CASSSTSGGAKTQYF.

Only a few counts were recorded for this clonotype. The V and J genes are TRBV19 and TRBJ2-7; the D is unclear. The CDR3 sequence is 12 residues long. Per the germline V gene, CDR1 is LNHDA and CDR2 is SQIVND (reference sequence). The CDR3: CASSSLWDEQYF. Here the CDR3 DNA reads TGTGCTTCGTCTTCGCTCTGGGACGAGCAGTACTTC. Full variable domain (missing parts from reference TRBV19 and TRBJ2-7): DGGITQSPKYLFRKEGQNVTLSCEQNLNHDAMYWYRQDPGQGLRLIYYSQIVNDFQKGDIAEGYSVSREKKESFPLTVTSAQKNPTAFYLCASSSLWDEQYFGPGTRLTVT.

The chain links TRBV28 to TRBJ2-3; a possible D gene is TRBD2 (5 bases). The V gene's germline CDR1 is MDHEN and CDR2 SYDVKM. The CDR3 has 15 amino acids. The germline V and J ends were trimmed by 4 bases and 0 bases, with 11 bases remaining between them. In DNA, the CDR3 is TGTGCCAGCAGTTCTGGCAGAGGGAGCACAGATACGCAGTATTTT. Its translation is CASSSGRGSTDTQYF.

This clonotype was seen more than once but under ten times. This chain uses TRBV7-9 with TRBJ1-2; D call uncertain. Trimming removed 5 bases from V and 3 bases from J, with 13 bases in between. This CDR3 region has 14 residues. CDR1 is SEHNR and CDR2 is FQNEAQ in the germline V gene (reference sequence). The CDR3 DNA is TGTGCCAGCAGCGGGATCGGACGGGACTATGGCTACACCTTC. Translation gives CASSGIGRDYGYTF.

The genes are TRBV19 and TRBJ1-1, with D unclear. This CDR3 spans 15 amino acids. Trimming removed 6 bases at V and 0 bases at J, with 14 bases between. Germline V gene lookup returns CDR1 LNHDA and CDR2 SQIVND (reference sequence). CDR3 in DNA: TGTGCCAGTAGCCCCCCGCGTGGTTTGAACACTGAAGCTTTCTTT. Translation gives CASSPPRGLNTEAFF.

Many counts were recorded for this clonotype. The V call is TRBV20-1, the J call TRBJ2-1, with 8 bases lining up with TRBD2. V gave up 6 bases and J gave up 2 bases; unmatched junction bases: 9. This CDR3 contains 15 residues. Germline CDR1 reads DFQATT; CDR2 reads SNEGSKA (reference sequence). CDR3 residues: CSARDGGGPYNEQFF. The CDR3 DNA follows: TGCAGTGCCCGAGACGGGGGGGGTCCCTACAATGAGCAGTTCTTC.

This clonotype was picked up a small number of times. The V gene is TRBV7-3, the J gene TRBJ2-5; no clear D. The germline V gene encodes CDR1 SGHTA and CDR2 FQGTGA. The CDR3 is 15 amino acids. V was cut by 3 bases and J by 5 bases, with 16 bases left in between. CDR3 amino acids: CASSFGGSKMETQYF. As DNA, the CDR3 is TGTGCCAGCAGCTTCGGCGGCAGCAAAATGGAGACCCAGTACTTC.

This clonotype was observed a few times. CDR3 residues: CATSFSANEQFF. In DNA, the CDR3 is TGTGCCACCAGTTTTAGCGCAAATGAGCAGTTCTTC. The chain employs TRBV24-1 and TRBJ2-1; D may be TRBD2 (5 bases). Between the trimmed V and J ends, which lost 6 bases and 7 bases, there was a span of 9 bases. CDR3 length: 12 residues. Germline CDR1 is KGHDR and CDR2 is SFDVKD.

This clonotype was picked up a small number of times. The chain is built from TRBV20-1 and TRBJ2-7, with a possible D match to TRBD1 (6 bases). The CDR3 is 14 amino acids. The germline CDR1 and CDR2 sequences are DFQATT and SNEGSKA (reference sequence). The V gene lost 6 bases and the J gene lost 7 bases, with 22 bases spanning the gap. The CDR3 DNA sequence: TGCAGTGCGGGTCTCCTGGGGGCAGGGCTTGAGCAGTACGTC. Amino acids: CSAGLLGAGLEQYV.

This clonotype was picked up a small number of times. V usage is TRBV4-1 and J usage is TRBJ1-5; the match to TRBD1 covers 11 bases. V gave up 4 bases and J gave up 11 bases; unmatched junction bases: 13. The V gene's germline CDR1 is MGHRA and CDR2 YSYEKL. The CDR3 has 16 residues. The CDR3 region is CASSLSGTGGVVTQHF. The CDR3 DNA reads as TGCGCCAGCAGCCTATCCGGGACAGGGGGGGTTGTGACCCAGCATTTT.

In regard to this clonotype: A much larger clone lies one base from this, so it may be a read error. The chain uses TRBV5-1 and TRBJ2-3, with 9 bases that match TRBD2. This CDR3 spans 14 amino acids. Germline values: CDR1 SGHRS, CDR2 YFSETQ. The CDR3 protein is CTSSFAGGPVKQYF. In nucleotides, the CDR3 is TGCACCAGCAGCTTTGCGGGGGGGCCAGTTAAGCAGTATTTT.

The chain combines TRBV15 with TRBJ1-2; D remains unclear. V was clipped by 3 bases and J by 3 bases, with 8 bases between them. Germline CDR1 and CDR2: LNHNV and YYDKDF (reference sequence). The CDR3 contains 13 residues. CDR3 sequence reads: CATSSVGDYGYTF. The CDR3 DNA sequence: TGTGCCACCAGCAGCGTCGGGGACTATGGCTACACCTTC.

This clonotype was seen more than once but under ten times. The chain recombines TRBV7-2 with TRBJ1-5; D unclear. V lost 0 bases to trimming and J lost 6 bases, with 15 bases between them. Germline V gene sequence: CDR1 SGHTA, CDR2 FQGNSA. The CDR3 runs 16 residues. Here the CDR3 reads CASSLAGDMRAQPQHF. The DNA for the CDR3 is TGTGCCAGCAGCTTAGCCGGTGACATGAGGGCTCAGCCCCAGCATTTT.

The CDR3 region is CASSLRDRGRRANVLTF. Written as DNA, the CDR3 is TGTGCCAGCAGCTTACGGGACAGGGGGCGACGGGCCAACGTCCTGACTTTC. The chain is built from TRBV7-9 and TRBJ2-6, with 12 bases that match TRBD1. Per germline, CDR1 SEHNR and CDR2 FQNEAQ (reference sequence). The CDR3 runs to 17 residues. After removal of 2 bases from V and 5 bases from J, the junction contained 4 bases not matched to a gene.

The chain couples TRBV7-2 to TRBJ2-5; the match to TRBD2 covers 8 bases. The germline gives CDR1 SGHTA, CDR2 FQGNSA. This CDR3 region has 14 residues. Unmatched junction bases numbered 6, after V lost 9 bases and J lost 0 bases. The CDR3 DNA reads TGTGCCAGTGCTAGCGGGTTGTACCAAGAGACCCAGTACTTC. Translating gives CASASGLYQETQYF.

This clonotype was detected only a few times. The gene calls are TRBV12-3 or TRBV12-4 and TRBJ2-5; D remains unclear. The ends were cut back, 7 bases at V and 4 bases at J, with 10 bases in the middle. The CDR3 consists of 12 residues. The CDR3 reads CASTPDTETQYF. The CDR3, as DNA: TGTGCCAGCACCCCTGACACAGAGACCCAGTACTTC.